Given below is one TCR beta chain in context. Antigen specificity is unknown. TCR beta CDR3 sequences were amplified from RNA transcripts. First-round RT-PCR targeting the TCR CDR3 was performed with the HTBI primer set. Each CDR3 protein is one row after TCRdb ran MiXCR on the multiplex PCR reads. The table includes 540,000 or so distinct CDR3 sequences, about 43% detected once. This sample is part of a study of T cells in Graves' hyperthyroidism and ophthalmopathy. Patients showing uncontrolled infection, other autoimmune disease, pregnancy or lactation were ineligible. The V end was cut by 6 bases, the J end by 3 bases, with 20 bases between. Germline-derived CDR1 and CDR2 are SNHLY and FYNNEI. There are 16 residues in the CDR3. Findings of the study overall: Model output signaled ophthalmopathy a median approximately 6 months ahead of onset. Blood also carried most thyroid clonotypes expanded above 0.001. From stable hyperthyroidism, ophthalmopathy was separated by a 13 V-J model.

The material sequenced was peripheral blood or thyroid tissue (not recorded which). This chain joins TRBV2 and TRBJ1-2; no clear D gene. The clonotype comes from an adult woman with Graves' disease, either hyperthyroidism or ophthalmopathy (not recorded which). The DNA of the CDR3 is TGTGCCAGCAGCCCTAAAAACTCACCGGGTCACTATGGCTACACCTTC. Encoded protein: CASSPKNSPGHYGYTF.